These T cell receptor beta chains were read from a single sample in a study of blood T cell repertoires in COVID-19. Assay: immunoSEQ multiplex PCR; the TCRdb copy retains only in-frame clones and omits some. The table has more than 200,000 clones, about 87% seen once. The sequencing input was peripheral blood. Receptors were obtained from a woman aged 60-75 years with COVID-19, enrolled during active disease. CDR3s include the opening cysteine and the closing phenylalanine or tryptophan. The D gene is left open where the match is weak. Clone size is stated in some rows and not others, as once, few, many or a class when expanded.

v_gene: TRBV3-1/TRBV3-2
d_gene: .
j_gene: TRBJ2-5
abundance: .
CDR3nt: TGTGCCAGCAGCCAAGATCGAGGAGTCCGGGAGACCCAGTACTTC
CDR3aa: CASSQDRGVRETQYF

v_gene: TRBV28
d_gene: .
j_gene: TRBJ1-5
abundance: .
CDR3nt: TGTGCCAGCAGACCCGGTCCTCTCCTTCAGCCCCAGCATTTT
CDR3aa: CASRPGPLLQPQHF

v_gene: TRBV7-9
d_gene: TRBD1
j_gene: TRBJ1-5
abundance: .
CDR3nt: TGTGCCAGCAGCTTAGAAGGGACAGGGGGACAGCCCCAGCATTTT
CDR3aa: CASSLEGTGGQPQHF

v_gene: TRBV7-9
d_gene: .
j_gene: TRBJ2-6
abundance: .
CDR3nt: TGTGCCAGCAGCCCGAGCGACAGTTCCAACGTCCTGACTTTC
CDR3aa: CASSPSDSSNVLTF

v_gene: TRBV13
d_gene: .
j_gene: TRBJ2-1
abundance: .
CDR3nt: TGTGCCAGCAGCTTGGTAGGGGCAGGCGGTGAGCAGTTCTTC
CDR3aa: CASSLVGAGGEQFF

v_gene: TRBV11-3
d_gene: TRBD1
j_gene: TRBJ2-1
abundance: .
CDR3nt: TGTGCCAGCAGCTCCCGACAGGGGCCTAATGAGCAGTTCTTC
CDR3aa: CASSSRQGPNEQFF

v_gene: TRBV7-2
d_gene: TRBD1
j_gene: TRBJ1-2
abundance: .
CDR3nt: TGTGCCAGCAGCTCTCGGACAGGGGGCTCATATGGCTACACCTTC
CDR3aa: CASSSRTGGSYGYTF

v_gene: TRBV5-1
d_gene: .
j_gene: TRBJ2-7
abundance: .
CDR3nt: TGCGCCAGCAGCCTGAGCGGAAACTCCTACGAGCAGTACTTC
CDR3aa: CASSLSGNSYEQYF

v_gene: TRBV5-1
d_gene: TRBD2
j_gene: TRBJ2-3
abundance: once
CDR3nt: TGCGCCAGCAGCGTGACTAGCGGGAGTGGGGATACGCAGTATTTT
CDR3aa: CASSVTSGSGDTQYF

v_gene: TRBV7-2
d_gene: TRBD2
j_gene: TRBJ2-4
abundance: .
CDR3nt: TGTGCCAGCAGCTCCTCCCTAGCGGGAGGGACAAACATTCAGTACTTC
CDR3aa: CASSSSLAGGTNIQYF

v_gene: TRBV10-1
d_gene: TRBD2
j_gene: TRBJ2-3
abundance: .
CDR3nt: TGCGCCAGCAGTGGGCTAGCGGAGGGCACAGATACGCAGTATTTT
CDR3aa: CASSGLAEGTDTQYF

v_gene: TRBV7-9
d_gene: .
j_gene: TRBJ1-3
abundance: few
CDR3nt: TGTGCCAGCACCTTAATTAGGCGACTCTCTGGAAACACCATATATTTT
CDR3aa: CASTLIRRLSGNTIYF

v_gene: TRBV28
d_gene: .
j_gene: TRBJ1-5
abundance: .
CDR3nt: TGTGCCAGCAGTTTAGCGGCGGGGAAAACCCAGCCCCAGCATTTT
CDR3aa: CASSLAAGKTQPQHF

v_gene: TRBV4-1
d_gene: .
j_gene: TRBJ2-1
abundance: .
CDR3nt: TGCGCCAGCAGCCACACCGGGGACAATGAGCAGTTCTTC
CDR3aa: CASSHTGDNEQFF

v_gene: TRBV12-3/TRBV12-4
d_gene: TRBD1
j_gene: TRBJ1-2
abundance: few
CDR3nt: TGTGCCAGCAGTCGGACAGGGACCTATGGCTACACCTTC
CDR3aa: CASSRTGTYGYTF

v_gene: TRBV28
d_gene: TRBD2
j_gene: TRBJ2-5
abundance: few
CDR3nt: TGTGCCAGCAGTAGCGGGACTACCTGGGAGACCCAGTACTTC
CDR3aa: CASSSGTTWETQYF

v_gene: TRBV7-9
d_gene: .
j_gene: TRBJ1-1
abundance: .
CDR3nt: TGTGCCAGCAGCCCGAACAGGAACACTGAAGCTTTCTTT
CDR3aa: CASSPNRNTEAFF

v_gene: TRBV11-2
d_gene: .
j_gene: TRBJ1-1
abundance: .
CDR3nt: TGTGCCAGCAGCTCAGAGAGGAACACTGAAGCTTTCTTT
CDR3aa: CASSSERNTEAFF

v_gene: TRBV7-8
d_gene: .
j_gene: TRBJ1-5
abundance: .
CDR3nt: TGTGCCAGCAGCTCTAAGGACAGAGCTTACAATCAGCCCCAGCATTTT
CDR3aa: CASSSKDRAYNQPQHF

v_gene: TRBV7-2
d_gene: TRBD2
j_gene: TRBJ2-3
abundance: once
CDR3nt: TGTGCCAGCAGCTTAATGGGACTAGCGGGAGTAGATACGCAGTATTTT
CDR3aa: CASSLMGLAGVDTQYF

v_gene: TRBV11-2
d_gene: .
j_gene: TRBJ1-1
abundance: .
CDR3nt: TGTGCCAGCAGCTTCGGACAGCCGGGCACTGAAGCTTTCTTT
CDR3aa: CASSFGQPGTEAFF

v_gene: TRBV24-1
d_gene: TRBD1
j_gene: TRBJ2-3
abundance: .
CDR3nt: TGTGCCACCGCGCCAGGGGGAAGGGGGCTGGCAGATACGCAGTATTTT
CDR3aa: CATAPGGRGLADTQYF